This paragraph covers one T cell receptor beta chain sequence. Its antigen is unknown. Mismatch with germline at one junction end may stem from a read error. Assay: immunoSEQ multiplex PCR; the TCRdb copy retains only in-frame clones and omits some. The data hold approximately 90,000 clones, with nearly 90% observed a single time. Germline CDR1 is SGHTS and CDR2 is YDEGEE. The CDR3 is 16 residues long. This sample is drawn from a study of OX40 agonist ivuxolimab in advanced cancers. Across the study: Dose-escalation cases comprised hepatocellular carcinoma, melanoma, renal cell or head and neck cancer. Overall study findings and caveats: People who partly responded at 0.1-3.0 mg/kg had some of the least clonal expansion seen. The study did not work out the antigen specificity of the expanded peripheral T cells.

Here the sequenced sample was CD4+ or CD8+ T cells sorted from blood, taken in a trial of the OX40 agonist ivuxolimab. The sequence derives from an adult with an advanced solid tumor such as melanoma, head and neck, liver or kidney cancer. V is TRBV5-8 and J is TRBJ1-6; tentative D call: TRBD1 (5 bases). The CDR3 sequence is CASSLSAGSYNSPLHF. The CDR3 nucleotides are TGTGCCAGCAGCTTGTCTGCAGGGTCCTACAATTCACCCCTCCACTTT.